The rows below give T cell receptor beta chains drawn from one sample of a study of cytomegalovirus exposure and HLA in healthy donors. TCRdb's copy holds only in-frame clones and misses some; the assay was immunoSEQ multiplex PCR. The sample shows about 74,000 clones, around 70% of them seen only once. Sequencing input: PBMCs. These receptors originate from a woman aged 40-49 years in good health and CMV-seropositive. CDR3s include the opening cysteine and the closing phenylalanine or tryptophan. The order of the fields is D gene, J gene, V gene, clone size, CDR3 protein, CDR3 DNA. D genes are given only for firm matches. Clone size is shown for a subset of rows, as once, few, many or a class of expanded clone.

d_gene: NA; j_gene: TRBJ2-3; v_gene: TRBV5-1; abundance: NA; CDR3aa: CASSLEGLPADTQYF; CDR3nt: TGCGCCAGCAGCTTGGAGGGGCTCCCAGCAGATACGCAGTATTTT
d_gene: NA; j_gene: TRBJ1-2; v_gene: TRBV2; abundance: NA; CDR3aa: CASRRGGEDYGYTF; CDR3nt: TGTGCCAGCAGGCGAGGGGGAGAGGACTATGGCTACACCTTC
d_gene: NA; j_gene: TRBJ2-3; v_gene: TRBV6-5; abundance: NA; CDR3aa: CASSYRGVTGDTQYF; CDR3nt: TGTGCCAGCAGTTACCGAGGCGTGACGGGAGATACGCAGTATTTT
d_gene: TRBD1; j_gene: TRBJ2-7; v_gene: TRBV29-1; abundance: NA; CDR3aa: CSVLLRDREHF; CDR3nt: TGCAGCGTCCTACTCCGGGACAGGGAACACTTC
d_gene: TRBD1; j_gene: TRBJ1-5; v_gene: TRBV2; abundance: many; CDR3aa: CASSEFPGETGTSYGNQPQHF; CDR3nt: TGTGCCAGCAGTGAATTTCCCGGCGAGACAGGGACTTCTTATGGCAATCAGCCCCAGCATTTT
d_gene: TRBD2; j_gene: TRBJ2-1; v_gene: TRBV6-4; abundance: few; CDR3aa: CASSEIGAGGPNEQFF; CDR3nt: TGTGCCAGCAGTGAGATTGGAGCGGGGGGGCCCAATGAGCAGTTCTTC
d_gene: NA; j_gene: TRBJ2-5; v_gene: TRBV7-9; abundance: NA; CDR3aa: CASSSTIRQTEETQYF; CDR3nt: TGTGCCAGCAGCTCGACCATTCGTCAGACAGAAGAGACCCAGTACTTC
d_gene: NA; j_gene: TRBJ1-2; v_gene: TRBV2; abundance: NA; CDR3aa: CASTARGAAAGYTF; CDR3nt: TGTGCCAGCACCGCCCGGGGGGCAGCTGCTGGCTACACCTTC
d_gene: NA; j_gene: TRBJ2-3; v_gene: TRBV7-9; abundance: NA; CDR3aa: CASSQGGTDTQYF; CDR3nt: TGTGCCAGCAGCCAAGGAGGCACAGATACGCAGTATTTT
d_gene: TRBD2; j_gene: TRBJ2-3; v_gene: TRBV11-2; abundance: NA; CDR3aa: CASSFLAGGTDTQYF; CDR3nt: TGTGCCAGCAGCTTTCTAGCGGGGGGGACAGATACGCAGTATTTT
d_gene: NA; j_gene: TRBJ1-1; v_gene: TRBV11-1; abundance: NA; CDR3aa: CASSLTLGENTEAFF; CDR3nt: TGTGCCAGCAGCTTGACTCTGGGAGAGAACACTGAAGCTTTCTTT
d_gene: NA; j_gene: TRBJ2-4; v_gene: TRBV6-1; abundance: NA; CDR3aa: CASSDTGLGKNIQYF; CDR3nt: TGTGCCAGCAGTGATACAGGGCTTGGCAAAAACATTCAGTACTTC
d_gene: TRBD2; j_gene: TRBJ2-3; v_gene: TRBV9; abundance: NA; CDR3aa: CASSVFAGGTDTQYF; CDR3nt: TGTGCCAGCAGCGTATTCGCGGGGGGCACAGATACGCAGTATTTT
d_gene: NA; j_gene: TRBJ2-7; v_gene: TRBV6-1; abundance: few; CDR3aa: CASSRLSYEQYF; CDR3nt: TGTGCCAGCAGTCGGTTGTCCTACGAGCAGTACTTC
d_gene: NA; j_gene: TRBJ2-5; v_gene: TRBV6-5; abundance: NA; CDR3aa: CASSYMGREETQYF; CDR3nt: TGTGCCAGCAGTTACATGGGGCGCGAAGAGACCCAGTACTTC
d_gene: NA; j_gene: TRBJ2-7; v_gene: TRBV29-1; abundance: once; CDR3aa: CSVDRSGRPRNYEQYF; CDR3nt: TGCAGCGTTGATAGGTCAGGGCGTCCCCGTAATTACGAGCAGTACTTC
d_gene: NA; j_gene: TRBJ2-3; v_gene: TRBV6-1; abundance: NA; CDR3aa: CASSGLSTDTQYF; CDR3nt: TGTGCCAGCTCAGGGCTTAGCACAGATACGCAGTATTTT
d_gene: NA; j_gene: TRBJ2-1; v_gene: TRBV28; abundance: few; CDR3aa: CASSITVGVNEQFF; CDR3nt: TGTGCCAGCAGCATTACCGTTGGAGTCAATGAGCAGTTCTTC
d_gene: NA; j_gene: TRBJ2-1; v_gene: TRBV12-5; abundance: NA; CDR3aa: CASGLVEGGNEQFF; CDR3nt: TGTGCTAGTGGTTTGGTAGAGGGAGGCAATGAGCAGTTCTTC
d_gene: NA; j_gene: TRBJ1-1; v_gene: TRBV6-5; abundance: NA; CDR3aa: CASSPGGATEAFF; CDR3nt: TGTGCCAGCAGTCCGGGGGGGGCCACTGAAGCTTTCTTT
d_gene: NA; j_gene: TRBJ2-2; v_gene: TRBV7-9; abundance: NA; CDR3aa: CASTASEQGANTGELFF; CDR3nt: TGTGCCAGCACCGCTTCAGAACAGGGCGCGAACACCGGGGAGCTGTTTTTT
d_gene: NA; j_gene: TRBJ1-1; v_gene: TRBV5-1; abundance: NA; CDR3aa: CASSSQPLNTEAFF; CDR3nt: TGCGCCAGCAGCTCACAGCCGCTGAACACTGAAGCTTTCTTT
d_gene: NA; j_gene: TRBJ1-6; v_gene: TRBV2; abundance: NA; CDR3aa: CASSEADRELLPNSPLHF; CDR3nt: TGTGCCAGCAGTGAAGCCGACAGAGAACTCTTGCCCAATTCACCCCTCCACTTT
d_gene: TRBD1; j_gene: TRBJ2-1; v_gene: TRBV15; abundance: few; CDR3aa: CATSRAPARGQGNEQFF; CDR3nt: TGTGCCACCAGCAGAGCCCCCGCCAGGGGGCAAGGCAATGAGCAGTTCTTC
d_gene: TRBD1; j_gene: TRBJ1-4; v_gene: TRBV19; abundance: NA; CDR3aa: CASTPTGVSEKLFF; CDR3nt: TGTGCCAGTACCCCGACAGGGGTAAGTGAAAAACTGTTTTTT
d_gene: NA; j_gene: TRBJ2-2; v_gene: TRBV5-4; abundance: NA; CDR3aa: CASSLGLRGNTGELFF; CDR3nt: TGTGCCAGCAGCTTGGGCCTCAGGGGTAACACCGGGGAGCTGTTTTTT
d_gene: NA; j_gene: TRBJ1-2; v_gene: TRBV2; abundance: NA; CDR3aa: CASSPEYYGYTF; CDR3nt: TGTGCCAGCAGCCCTGAGTACTATGGCTACACCTTC
d_gene: NA; j_gene: TRBJ1-2; v_gene: TRBV15; abundance: NA; CDR3aa: CATSRDLYGYTF; CDR3nt: TGTGCCACCAGCAGAGATCTCTATGGCTACACCTTC
d_gene: NA; j_gene: TRBJ2-7; v_gene: TRBV19; abundance: once; CDR3aa: CASSSGWPLIEQYF; CDR3nt: TGTGCCAGTAGTTCGGGTTGGCCTCTTATCGAGCAGTACTTC
d_gene: NA; j_gene: TRBJ2-5; v_gene: TRBV6-1; abundance: NA; CDR3aa: CASSVGGWETQYF; CDR3nt: TGTGCCAGCAGTGTGGGAGGTTGGGAGACCCAGTACTTC
d_gene: TRBD1; j_gene: TRBJ2-7; v_gene: TRBV5-1; abundance: NA; CDR3aa: CASSQGQGLSEQYF; CDR3nt: TGCGCCAGCAGCCAAGGACAGGGTTTGAGCGAGCAGTACTTC
d_gene: TRBD2; j_gene: TRBJ2-7; v_gene: TRBV5-4; abundance: NA; CDR3aa: CASSLDGTSGHYEQYF; CDR3nt: TGTGCCAGCAGCTTGGACGGGACTAGCGGGCACTACGAGCAGTACTTC
d_gene: NA; j_gene: TRBJ2-5; v_gene: TRBV2; abundance: NA; CDR3aa: CASSDQGSQETQYF; CDR3nt: TGTGCCAGCAGTGATCAGGGCTCCCAAGAGACCCAGTACTTC
d_gene: NA; j_gene: TRBJ1-3; v_gene: TRBV6-5; abundance: NA; CDR3aa: CASSYSFNSPGNTIYF; CDR3nt: TGTGCCAGCAGTTACTCCTTTAATTCTCCGGGGAACACCATATATTTT
d_gene: NA; j_gene: TRBJ1-2; v_gene: TRBV21-1; abundance: few; CDR3aa: CASSKVTGGYTF; CDR3nt: TGTGCCAGCAGCAAAGTGACGGGGGGCTACACCTTC
d_gene: TRBD1; j_gene: TRBJ1-1; v_gene: TRBV5-1; abundance: NA; CDR3aa: CASSPAGTGGSNTEAFF; CDR3nt: TGCGCCAGCAGTCCTGCCGGGACAGGGGGCTCGAACACTGAAGCTTTCTTT
d_gene: NA; j_gene: TRBJ1-1; v_gene: TRBV11-2; abundance: NA; CDR3aa: CASSLGLRGGNTEAFF; CDR3nt: TGTGCCAGCAGCTTAGGCCTCCGGGGAGGGAACACTGAAGCTTTCTTT
d_gene: NA; j_gene: TRBJ1-2; v_gene: TRBV7-9; abundance: NA; CDR3aa: CASSPDSQGWSSLYGYTF; CDR3nt: TGTGCCAGCAGCCCTGACTCACAGGGTTGGAGTTCCCTCTATGGCTACACCTTC
d_gene: NA; j_gene: TRBJ2-2; v_gene: TRBV5-1; abundance: NA; CDR3aa: CASSPDSSNTGELFF; CDR3nt: TGCGCCAGCAGCCCGGACTCTTCGAACACCGGGGAGCTGTTTTTT
d_gene: NA; j_gene: TRBJ1-5; v_gene: TRBV19; abundance: few; CDR3aa: CASSISVSNQPQHF; CDR3nt: TGTGCCAGTAGTATATCAGTTAGCAATCAGCCCCAGCATTTT
d_gene: TRBD1; j_gene: TRBJ2-5; v_gene: TRBV5-4; abundance: NA; CDR3aa: CASSSPQGTGEETQYF; CDR3nt: TGTGCCAGCAGCTCGCCACAGGGGACAGGGGAAGAGACCCAGTACTTC
d_gene: NA; j_gene: TRBJ1-1; v_gene: TRBV7-9; abundance: few; CDR3aa: CASSSRAGENTEAFF; CDR3nt: TGTGCCAGCAGCTCGAGGGCAGGGGAGAACACTGAAGCTTTCTTT
d_gene: NA; j_gene: TRBJ2-6; v_gene: TRBV21-1; abundance: NA; CDR3aa: CASSKGSPGQAISGANVLTF; CDR3nt: TGTGCCAGCAGCAAAGGGTCCCCGGGACAGGCCATCTCTGGGGCCAACGTCCTGACTTTC
d_gene: TRBD2; j_gene: TRBJ2-2; v_gene: TRBV5-1; abundance: NA; CDR3aa: CASKGGDNTGELFF; CDR3nt: TGCGCCAGCAAGGGAGGGGATAACACCGGGGAGCTGTTTTTT
d_gene: NA; j_gene: TRBJ1-2; v_gene: TRBV28; abundance: NA; CDR3aa: CASSPRGWGANYGYTF; CDR3nt: TGTGCCAGCAGCCCCCGGGGGTGGGGAGCTAACTATGGCTACACCTTC
d_gene: TRBD1; j_gene: TRBJ2-5; v_gene: TRBV7-2; abundance: few; CDR3aa: CASSPDRARETQYF; CDR3nt: TGTGCCAGCAGCCCAGACAGGGCGAGGGAGACCCAGTACTTC
d_gene: TRBD1; j_gene: TRBJ1-2; v_gene: TRBV6-5; abundance: NA; CDR3aa: CASSKQGGNDGYTF; CDR3nt: TGTGCCAGCAGTAAACAGGGGGGTAACGATGGCTACACCTTC
d_gene: NA; j_gene: TRBJ2-5; v_gene: TRBV6-1; abundance: NA; CDR3aa: CASTRKRGETQYF; CDR3nt: TGTGCCAGCACTAGAAAGAGAGGAGAGACCCAGTACTTC
d_gene: NA; j_gene: TRBJ1-1; v_gene: TRBV5-4; abundance: NA; CDR3aa: CASSWKGDITEAFF; CDR3nt: TGTGCCAGCAGCTGGAAGGGGGACATCACTGAAGCTTTCTTT
d_gene: NA; j_gene: TRBJ1-2; v_gene: TRBV27; abundance: few; CDR3aa: CASRGLDSPNYGYTF; CDR3nt: TGTGCCAGCAGGGGGTTGGACAGTCCTAACTATGGCTACACCTTC
d_gene: NA; j_gene: TRBJ2-3; v_gene: TRBV7-2; abundance: once; CDR3aa: CASSSGSTDTQYF; CDR3nt: TGTGCCAGCAGCTCAGGTAGCACAGATACGCAGTATTTT
d_gene: NA; j_gene: TRBJ2-2; v_gene: TRBV5-5; abundance: many; CDR3aa: CASSPHGRGELFF; CDR3nt: TGTGCCAGCAGCCCCCATGGGCGCGGGGAGCTGTTTTTT
d_gene: NA; j_gene: TRBJ1-1; v_gene: TRBV29-1; abundance: few; CDR3aa: CSDSLGTEAFF; CDR3nt: TGCAGCGACAGCCTGGGCACTGAAGCTTTCTTT
d_gene: TRBD1; j_gene: TRBJ1-5; v_gene: TRBV18; abundance: NA; CDR3aa: CASSPPSGQGNQPQHF; CDR3nt: TGTGCCAGCTCACCACCTTCGGGACAGGGGAATCAGCCCCAGCATTTT
d_gene: NA; j_gene: TRBJ2-3; v_gene: TRBV7-2; abundance: NA; CDR3aa: CASSSPPGLQLDTQYF; CDR3nt: TGTGCCAGCAGCTCGCCCCCGGGACTCCAGCTGGATACGCAGTATTTT
d_gene: NA; j_gene: TRBJ1-5; v_gene: TRBV7-2; abundance: once; CDR3aa: CASSLSGLAGPQHF; CDR3nt: TGTGCCAGCAGCTTATCTGGACTAGCGGGGCCCCAGCATTTT
d_gene: TRBD2; j_gene: TRBJ2-6; v_gene: TRBV28; abundance: once; CDR3aa: CATTGGRLGANVLTF; CDR3nt: TGTGCCACTACGGGAGGACGACTTGGGGCCAACGTCCTGACTTTC
d_gene: NA; j_gene: TRBJ1-6; v_gene: TRBV7-9; abundance: NA; CDR3aa: CASSLARSSYNSPLHF; CDR3nt: TGTGCCAGCAGCTTAGCGAGATCGTCCTATAATTCACCCCTCCACTTT
d_gene: TRBD1; j_gene: TRBJ2-3; v_gene: TRBV6-5; abundance: NA; CDR3aa: CASSMDRGQTDTQYF; CDR3nt: TGTGCCAGCAGTATGGACAGGGGGCAAACAGATACGCAGTATTTT
d_gene: TRBD1; j_gene: TRBJ2-7; v_gene: TRBV7-9; abundance: NA; CDR3aa: CSSSPRDREYEQYF; CDR3nt: TGTTCCAGCAGCCCCCGGGACAGGGAGTACGAGCAGTACTTC